These 27 T cell receptor beta chains share one sample of origin, sequenced in a study of cytomegalovirus exposure and HLA in healthy donors. The PCR used 60 Vbeta and 13 Jbeta primers. The repertoire was sequenced with immunoSEQ multiplex PCR; TCRdb's copy has only in-frame clones and lacks some. In the table there are around 190,000 clones, about 85% of which are singletons. The sequencing input was PBMCs. The receptors shown here come from a boy between 2 and 10 years old in good health and CMV-seronegative.

The J gene is TRBJ1-3, the V gene TRBV5-8, with D tentatively TRBD1 (5 bases). Germline assignment: CDR1 SGHTS and CDR2 YDEGEE. The CDR3 has 20 residues. The V end was cut by 1 base, the J end by 0 bases, with 23 bases between. The CDR3 loop is CASSLWATGRKTSSGNTIYF. CDR3 nucleotide sequence: TGTGCCAGCAGCTTGTGGGCCACAGGAAGAAAAACCAGCTCTGGAAACACCATATATTTT.

This chain joins TRBV4-1 and TRBJ1-3, with TRBD1 matching over 8 bases. Trimming took 0 bases from V and 7 from J; bases not matched to a gene: 2. Germline lookup yields CDR1 MGHRA and CDR2 YSYEKL. This CDR3 is 14 amino acids long. CDR3 sequence: CASSQDGQGNTIYF. The CDR3 region has the DNA TGCGCCAGCAGCCAAGATGGACAGGGCAACACCATATATTTT.

This sequence joins TRBV19 and TRBJ2-7; no definite D call. V was cut by 1 base and J by 6 bases, with 10 bases left in between. The length of the CDR3 is 13 residues. The V gene's germline CDR1 is LNHDA and CDR2 SQIVND (reference sequence). CDR3 nucleotides: TGTGCCAGTAGTATAGGTATGAGAGGCGAGCAGTACTTC. This gives the protein CASSIGMRGEQYF. The full variable domain, in which reference TRBV19 and TRBJ2-7 provide the parts outside the CDR3, is DGGITQSPKYLFRKEGQNVTLSCEQNLNHDAMYWYRQDPGQGLRLIYYSQIVNDFQKGDIAEGYSVSREKKESFPLTVTSAQKNPTAFYLCASSIGMRGEQYFGPGTRLTVT.

The chain combines TRBV11-3 with TRBJ2-2; 7 bases fit TRBD2. There are 16 residues in the CDR3. V shed 4 bases, J shed 4 bases, and the junction held 9 bases outside the gene matches. Germline V lookup: CDR1 SGHNT, CDR2 YENEEA. The CDR3 DNA reads as TGTGCCAGCAGCTCCAAAGCCCAGCGGGGCACCGGGGAGCTGTTTTTT. Protein sequence: CASSSKAQRGTGELFF.

The genes are TRBV13 and TRBJ2-5, with 10 bases that match TRBD2. Unmatched junction bases numbered 5, after V lost 2 bases and J lost 5 bases. Germline V CDR1 and CDR2: PRHDT, FYEKMQ (reference sequence). The CDR3 runs 15 residues. Written as DNA, the CDR3 is TGTGCCAGCAGCTTATACGAAGCGGGAGGGGAGACCCAGTACTTC. Protein sequence: CASSLYEAGGETQYF. Drawing the rest from reference TRBV13 and TRBJ2-5, the complete variable domain is AAGVIQSPRHLIKEKRETATLKCYPIPRHDTVYWYQQGPGQDPQFLISFYEKMQSDKGSIPDRFSAQQFSDYHSELNMSSLELGDSALYFCASSLYEAGGETQYFGPGTRLLVL.

Only a few counts were recorded for this clone. The chain combines TRBV27 with TRBJ2-7; 7 nucleotides agree with TRBD1. With V trimmed by 5 bases and J by 1 base, 5 bases remained unmatched. The length of the CDR3 is 14 residues. Per the germline V gene, CDR1 is MNHEY and CDR2 is SMNVEV (reference sequence). The CDR3 DNA follows: TGTGCCAGCAGTGCCGGGGACAGTTCCTACGAGCAGTACTTC. Translated: CASSAGDSSYEQYF.

This clone was observed a single time. This chain joins TRBV28 and TRBJ2-3; TRBD1 agrees at 7 bases. CDR3 length equals 13 residues. J gave up 6 bases and V 3 bases, and 3 bases lay outside the gene matches. The germline CDR1 and CDR2 sequences are MDHEN and SYDVKM. The CDR3 region has the DNA TGTGCCAGCAGTTTCGTACAGGGGGATACGCAGTATTTT. It yields the protein CASSFVQGDTQYF.

This clone was counted between two and nine times. The chain recombines TRBV6-1 with TRBJ1-5; TRBD1 agrees at 7 bases. V lost 1 base to trimming and J lost 3 bases; unmatched junction nucleotides: 6. This CDR3 spans 16 amino acids. Germline V CDR1 and CDR2: MNHNS, SASEGT. As DNA, the CDR3 is TGTGCCAGCAGTGAAGGGCGGACAGGCCCCAATCAGCCCCAGCATTTT. As protein: CASSEGRTGPNQPQHF.

The V call is TRBV6-6, the J call TRBJ1-1; D might be TRBD1 (6 bases). CDR3 size: 14 residues. Trimming took off 6 bases at V and 11 bases at J, with 22 bases between the two ends. Germline loops: CDR1 MNHNY, CDR2 SVGAGI (reference sequence). The CDR3 region is CASRMMPGGLGAFF. In nucleotides, the CDR3 is TGTGCCAGCAGGATGATGCCGGGGGGCCTTGGGGCTTTCTTT.

This clone was detected once. The chain has TRBV6-5 and TRBJ1-1; 8 nucleotides align to TRBD1. Trimming at V came to 0 bases and at J to 5 bases, leaving 5 bases not matched to a gene. In germline, CDR1 is MNHEY, CDR2 SVGAGI. CDR3 length: 15 amino acids. CDR3 region: CASSYSNRGATEAFF. The CDR3 coding sequence is TGTGCCAGCAGTTACTCCAACAGGGGGGCGACTGAAGCTTTCTTT.

V usage is TRBV10-3 and J usage is TRBJ2-7, with 8 bases aligning to TRBD1. CDR1 is ENHRY and CDR2 is SYGVKD in the germline V gene. Trimming removed 0 bases from V and 4 bases from J; junction bases left unmatched: 8. CDR3 length equals 16 residues. The CDR3 bases are TGTGCCATCAGTGAGTCGATAAGGACAGGGCCTTACGAGCAGTACTTC. As protein: CAISESIRTGPYEQYF.

Here the CDR3 DNA reads TGTGCCTGGAGTCCGCGGACAGGGATAACAGATACGCAGTATTTT. It is translated as CAWSPRTGITDTQYF. The gene calls are TRBV30 and TRBJ2-3; TRBD1 agrees at 8 bases. This CDR3 is built from 15 residues. The germline gives CDR1 GTSNPN, CDR2 SVGIG (reference sequence). The V and J ends lost 2 bases and 3 bases, in that order; junction bases with no gene match: 7. The variable domain in full, completed from reference TRBV30 and TRBJ2-3, reads SQTIHQWPATLVQPVGSPLSLECTVEGTSNPNLYWYRQAAGRGLQLLFYSVGIGQISSEVPQNLSASRPQDRQFILSSKKLLLSDSGFYLCAWSPRTGITDTQYFGPGTRLTVL.

This chain links TRBV27 with TRBJ1-2, with D possibly TRBD1 on 5 matching bases. This CDR3 is built from 13 residues. Germline V gene sequence: CDR1 MNHEY, CDR2 SMNVEV (reference sequence). Trimming took 8 bases from V and 6 from J, leaving 16 bases between them. The CDR3 reads CASAWSGGDGYTF. CDR3 DNA: TGTGCCAGCGCCTGGTCCGGGGGTGATGGCTACACCTTC.

The chain uses TRBV5-1 and TRBJ1-1, with 9 nucleotides matching TRBD1. Germline CDR1 SGHRS, CDR2 YFSETQ. Trimming at V came to 4 bases and at J to 4 bases, leaving 8 bases not matched to a gene. The CDR3 sequence is 15 residues long. CDR3 nucleotides: TGCGCCAGCAGCCCGCTACAGGGGGCGCGCACTGAAGCTTTCTTT. Its translation is CASSPLQGARTEAFF.

This chain joins TRBV6-6 and TRBJ1-1; D is undetermined. This CDR3 is 14 amino acids long. The V gene lost 5 bases and the J gene lost 6 bases, with 16 bases spanning the gap. CDR1 MNHNY and CDR2 SVGAGI come from the germline V gene (reference sequence). The CDR3 region has the DNA TGTGCCAGCAGTCGGACCATGAGCGGCTCTGAAGCTTTCTTT. Encoded protein: CASSRTMSGSEAFF.

This clone occurred once. The gene calls are TRBV28 and TRBJ2-1; tentatively, D is TRBD2 (6 bases). The length of the CDR3 is 15 residues. V shed 4 bases and J shed 0 bases, with 10 bases lying between them. Germline V gene lookup returns CDR1 MDHEN and CDR2 SYDVKM. The CDR3 bases are TGTGCCAGCAGTTATATAGCGGTCTCCTACAATGAGCAGTTCTTC. Protein sequence: CASSYIAVSYNEQFF.

The chain links TRBV10-3 to TRBJ2-2; 15 nucleotides agree with TRBD2. Germline assignment: CDR1 ENHRY and CDR2 SYGVKD. The CDR3 runs 17 residues. The ends lost 3 bases at V and 7 bases at J; junction bases unmatched: 6. CDR3 sequence: CAISERTSGGGIGELFF. The DNA for the CDR3 is TGTGCCATCAGTGAAAGGACTAGCGGGGGGGGAATCGGGGAGCTGTTTTTT.

This chain uses TRBV9 with TRBJ2-2; D not certain. The CDR3 loop spans 13 amino acids. Trimming removed 0 bases at V and 5 bases at J, with 5 bases between. Germline V gene data show CDR1 as SGDLS and CDR2 as YYNGEE. The CDR3 region is CASSVARTGELFF. The CDR3 nucleotides are TGTGCCAGCAGCGTAGCCCGGACCGGGGAGCTGTTTTTT.

The chain combines TRBV5-4 with TRBJ2-6; D gene ambiguous. The CDR3 totals 20 residues. CDR1 and CDR2 (germline): SGHNT, YYREEE (reference sequence). V lost 4 bases and J lost 0, with 23 bases in between. The CDR3 coding sequence is TGTGCCAGCAGCCCGAGGTTGAGTCTCCCTCCGAACTCTGGGGCCAACGTCCTGACTTTC. It is translated as CASSPRLSLPPNSGANVLTF.

The chain has TRBV7-9 and TRBJ2-7, with 10 bases matching TRBD1. V lost 5 bases to trimming and J lost 4 bases; unmatched junction nucleotides: 11. Germline values: CDR1 SEHNR, CDR2 FQNEAQ (reference sequence). The CDR3 has 16 residues. The CDR3 reads CASSKMGQGRTYEQYF. The CDR3 DNA sequence: TGTGCCAGCAGCAAGATGGGACAGGGGAGGACGTACGAGCAGTACTTC.

The gene calls are TRBV4-2 and TRBJ2-3; 7 nucleotides line up with TRBD2. V shed 4 bases, J shed 4 bases, and the junction held 14 bases outside the gene matches. Per germline, CDR1 LGHNA and CDR2 YNFKEQ. This CDR3 region has 17 residues. This CDR3 is CASSLREWREGPDTQYF. The CDR3 DNA follows: TGTGCCAGCAGCCTTCGGGAGTGGAGGGAGGGTCCAGATACGCAGTATTTT.

The chain carries TRBV18 and TRBJ1-2; 8 bases match TRBD1. The CDR3 length is 15 residues. Trimming cost V 2 bases and J 0 bases; bases outside gene matches: 2. CDR1 and CDR2 from the germline V gene are KGHSH and LQKENI. The CDR3 sequence: CASSPTGQANYGYTF. The CDR3 nucleotides are TGTGCCAGCTCACCAACGGGACAGGCTAACTATGGCTACACCTTC.

About this clone: Germline and junction disagree at one end, which may indicate a read error. The chain uses TRBV7-9 and TRBJ1-4, with a weak D call TRBD1 (6 bases). This CDR3 has 12 amino acids. Germline CDR1 reads SEHNR; CDR2 reads FQNEAQ (reference sequence). CDR3 amino acids: CSSSSGGEKLFF. CDR3 nucleotides: TGTTCCAGCAGCTCTGGGGGCGAAAAACTGTTTTTT.

CDR3 nucleotide sequence: TGTGCCAGCTCACTAAAATCAGGGGAGACGGACTACGAGCAGTACTTC. This encodes CASSLKSGETDYEQYF. This sequence joins TRBV18 and TRBJ2-7; D is possibly TRBD1 (6 bases). From germline, CDR1 is KGHSH and CDR2 LQKENI. The CDR3 is 16 amino acids. The V end was cut by 4 bases, the J end by 3 bases, with 19 bases between.

The CDR3 bases are TGCGCCAGCAAGGCCTCGGGACTAGCGCTAGCCAAAAACATTCAGTACTTC. It codes for CASKASGLALAKNIQYF. This rearrangement joins TRBV10-2 to TRBJ2-4; 10 bases match TRBD2. Germline CDR1 WSHSY, CDR2 SAAADI. The CDR3 sequence is 17 residues long. The trim removed 7 bases at V and 0 bases at J, leaving 9 bases unmatched.

The chain combines TRBV29-1 with TRBJ2-2; 12 nucleotides line up with TRBD2. The V and J ends lost 7 bases and 4 bases, in that order; junction bases with no gene match: 10. The germline V gene encodes CDR1 SQVTM and CDR2 ANQGSEA. The CDR3 is made up of 16 amino acids. CDR3 residues: CSAKTSGSEGTGELFF. The CDR3 bases are TGCAGCGCCAAGACTAGCGGGAGTGAAGGCACCGGGGAGCTGTTTTTT.

The V and J genes are TRBV5-5 and TRBJ2-2; D is perhaps TRBD1 (5 bases). There are 13 residues in the CDR3. Trimming pared 5 bases from V and 6 bases from J, leaving 11 bases between. CDR1 is SGHKS, CDR2 YYEKEE, per germline (reference sequence). CDR3 nucleotide sequence: TGTGCCAGCAGGCCACAGGAGCCCGGGGAGCTGTTTTTT. This encodes CASRPQEPGELFF.